A selection of T cell receptor beta chains follows, all from one sample in a study of shared clonotypes between healthy human individuals. The table came from immunoSEQ multiplex PCR; TCRdb's copy has only in-frame clones and leaves some out. The sample contains around 2,000,000 clones, about 93% of which appear only once. Sequenced material: naive CD8+ T cells from PBMCs. The receptors come from a man aged 18 to 29 in good health. Some clones in this sample may be carry-over from other donors' samples. The conserved cysteine and the conserved F or W are not part of the CDR3 here. A D gene is named only where the DNA matches it firmly.

J gene: TRBJ1-3
V gene: TRBV10-3
D gene: -
CDR3 protein: AISPTGQSSGNTIY

J gene: TRBJ2-1
V gene: TRBV27
D gene: TRBD1
CDR3 protein: ASSPPRTGMSNEQF

J gene: TRBJ1-2
V gene: TRBV7-2
D gene: -
CDR3 protein: ASSQNGNQIFYGYT

J gene: TRBJ1-2
V gene: TRBV28
D gene: -
CDR3 protein: ASSLREGANYGYT

J gene: TRBJ2-1
V gene: TRBV5-1
D gene: -
CDR3 protein: ASSADNEQF

J gene: TRBJ2-7
V gene: TRBV7-8
D gene: TRBD2
CDR3 protein: ASSHGTSGPEWVSRQY

J gene: TRBJ2-1
V gene: TRBV29-1
D gene: TRBD2
CDR3 protein: SVELAGPWPPEQF

J gene: TRBJ2-7
V gene: TRBV27
D gene: TRBD2
CDR3 protein: ASSETSGRGEQY

J gene: TRBJ2-7
V gene: TRBV10-2
D gene: TRBD1
CDR3 protein: ASRDRGTYEQY

J gene: TRBJ2-7
V gene: TRBV27
D gene: -
CDR3 protein: ASSLSSGTRTYEQY

J gene: TRBJ1-2
V gene: TRBV5-5
D gene: -
CDR3 protein: ASSQGDTNYGYT

J gene: TRBJ2-7
V gene: TRBV7-9
D gene: -
CDR3 protein: ASSQDGYYEQY

J gene: TRBJ2-7
V gene: TRBV27
D gene: -
CDR3 protein: ASGWVYEQY

J gene: TRBJ2-3
V gene: TRBV9
D gene: TRBD2
CDR3 protein: ASSVARGGDTQY

J gene: TRBJ2-1
V gene: TRBV5-1
D gene: -
CDR3 protein: ASSLARGGRNEQF

J gene: TRBJ2-1
V gene: TRBV7-2
D gene: TRBD2
CDR3 protein: ASSLGTSGRNEQF

J gene: TRBJ2-7
V gene: TRBV12-5
D gene: TRBD2
CDR3 protein: ASGPGTSGSNEQY

J gene: TRBJ2-7
V gene: TRBV23-1
D gene: -
CDR3 protein: ASSPAASYEQY

J gene: TRBJ2-7
V gene: TRBV7-9
D gene: -
CDR3 protein: ASSARSEAYEQY

J gene: TRBJ1-2
V gene: TRBV6-1
D gene: TRBD1
CDR3 protein: ASSGGQALSGYT

J gene: TRBJ2-1
V gene: TRBV13
D gene: TRBD2
CDR3 protein: ASSSLNSGRPNEQF

J gene: TRBJ1-1
V gene: TRBV9
D gene: -
CDR3 protein: ASSVGPPGGSNTEAF

J gene: TRBJ2-1
V gene: TRBV7-8
D gene: -
CDR3 protein: ASSPGTSLYNEQF

J gene: TRBJ2-7
V gene: TRBV27
D gene: -
CDR3 protein: ASSPILGSYEQY

J gene: TRBJ2-7
V gene: TRBV6-5
D gene: TRBD2
CDR3 protein: ASSPSTSGTYEQY

J gene: TRBJ2-3
V gene: TRBV27
D gene: -
CDR3 protein: ASSLTGNTQY

J gene: TRBJ2-3
V gene: TRBV7-9
D gene: TRBD1
CDR3 protein: ASSAGPGQWDTQY

J gene: TRBJ1-3
V gene: TRBV5-1
D gene: -
CDR3 protein: ASSLSGAGNTIY

J gene: TRBJ2-1
V gene: TRBV7-9
D gene: -
CDR3 protein: ASSRELAAVNEQF

J gene: TRBJ1-1
V gene: TRBV4-2
D gene: TRBD1
CDR3 protein: ASSPGQGALEAF

J gene: TRBJ1-4
V gene: TRBV27
D gene: TRBD1
CDR3 protein: ASSPTGANEKLF

J gene: TRBJ2-5
V gene: TRBV11-2
D gene: -
CDR3 protein: ASSLAAFQETQY

J gene: TRBJ2-1
V gene: TRBV20-1
D gene: -
CDR3 protein: SAPRGNEQF

J gene: TRBJ2-6
V gene: TRBV6-5
D gene: -
CDR3 protein: ASSPQRGANVLT

J gene: TRBJ2-3
V gene: TRBV13
D gene: -
CDR3 protein: ASSLEAALDTQY

J gene: TRBJ2-7
V gene: TRBV4-1
D gene: TRBD2
CDR3 protein: ASSHGTSGSYEQY

J gene: TRBJ2-3
V gene: TRBV28
D gene: -
CDR3 protein: ASSLPGGTDTQY

J gene: TRBJ2-1
V gene: TRBV18
D gene: TRBD2
CDR3 protein: ASSPRTLAGTSYNEQF

J gene: TRBJ1-1
V gene: TRBV19
D gene: -
CDR3 protein: ASSIVEGGTEAF

J gene: TRBJ2-4
V gene: TRBV13
D gene: -
CDR3 protein: ASSPRSPSQNIQY

J gene: TRBJ1-1
V gene: TRBV7-9
D gene: -
CDR3 protein: ASSLDGRQSNTEAF

J gene: TRBJ1-5
V gene: TRBV9
D gene: TRBD1
CDR3 protein: ASSVGTGFNQPQH

J gene: TRBJ1-2
V gene: TRBV7-9
D gene: -
CDR3 protein: ASSPPDYGYT

J gene: TRBJ2-7
V gene: TRBV28
D gene: TRBD2
CDR3 protein: ASSLLVLGGSYEQY

J gene: TRBJ1-1
V gene: TRBV6-5
D gene: TRBD1
CDR3 protein: ASSTTGENTEAF

J gene: TRBJ1-1
V gene: TRBV28
D gene: -
CDR3 protein: ASSIMNTEAF

J gene: TRBJ2-6
V gene: TRBV9
D gene: -
CDR3 protein: ASSSPRTDRSGANVLT

J gene: TRBJ1-1
V gene: TRBV9
D gene: -
CDR3 protein: ASSVSRDSSTEAF

J gene: TRBJ2-5
V gene: TRBV4-1
D gene: TRBD2
CDR3 protein: ASSSRSSGSRETQY

J gene: TRBJ2-2
V gene: TRBV4-3
D gene: -
CDR3 protein: ASSQDLPGANTGELF

J gene: TRBJ2-6
V gene: TRBV4-1
D gene: -
CDR3 protein: ASSHDSGANVLT

J gene: TRBJ2-1
V gene: TRBV9
D gene: TRBD2
CDR3 protein: ASSKLAGSEQF

J gene: TRBJ1-5
V gene: TRBV7-9
D gene: -
CDR3 protein: ASNLEDGYRTQH

J gene: TRBJ2-7
V gene: TRBV6-6
D gene: TRBD2
CDR3 protein: ASSYEAAGGREQY

J gene: TRBJ1-4
V gene: TRBV19
D gene: TRBD1
CDR3 protein: ASSGTVNEKLF